This T cell receptor beta chain was identified during a study of post-analysis software for immune sequencing data. Overall study findings and caveats: Elevated frequency relative to controls characterized several TRBV segments in patients, TRBV5-6, TRBV5-1 and TRBV20-1 among them. Among multiple sclerosis patients, normalized Chao1 diversity was significantly below that of controls.

Germline CDR1 reads SGHRS; CDR2 reads YFSETQ. The CDR3 has 14 residues. TCR beta libraries were prepared from cDNA with unique molecular identifiers. It was from about 0.98 to 11 million T cells that some 500,000 cDNA molecules came. Each CDR3 protein is one row after TCRdb ran MiXCR on the PCR reads. The table has 380,000 or so distinct CDR3 sequences, approximately 33% seen once. This clonotype has more than one count but fewer than ten. Its target is not known. The receptor was isolated from a girl between 5 and 17 years old with multiple sclerosis. Sample: blood. This chain links TRBV5-1 with TRBJ2-5; D ambiguous. The tail of the sequence fits TRBJ2-7 better, so the J call may be wrong. The CDR3 nucleotides read TGCGCCAGCAGCCCGATCACCCTCCGACTCGAGCAGTACTTC. Protein product: CASSPITLRLEQYF.